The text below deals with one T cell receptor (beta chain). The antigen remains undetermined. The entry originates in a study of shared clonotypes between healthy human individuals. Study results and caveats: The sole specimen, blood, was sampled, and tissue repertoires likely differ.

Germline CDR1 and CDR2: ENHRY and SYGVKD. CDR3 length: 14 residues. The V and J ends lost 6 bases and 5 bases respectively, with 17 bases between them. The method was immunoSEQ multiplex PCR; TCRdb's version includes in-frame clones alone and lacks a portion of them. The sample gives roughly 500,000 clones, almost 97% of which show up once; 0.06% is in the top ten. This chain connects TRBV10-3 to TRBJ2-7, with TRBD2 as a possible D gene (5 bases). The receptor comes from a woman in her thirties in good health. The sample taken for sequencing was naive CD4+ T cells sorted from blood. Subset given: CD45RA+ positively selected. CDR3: CAIRDSPGLDEQYF. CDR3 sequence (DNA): TGTGCCATCAGGGACTCTCCGGGATTGGACGAGCAGTACTTC.